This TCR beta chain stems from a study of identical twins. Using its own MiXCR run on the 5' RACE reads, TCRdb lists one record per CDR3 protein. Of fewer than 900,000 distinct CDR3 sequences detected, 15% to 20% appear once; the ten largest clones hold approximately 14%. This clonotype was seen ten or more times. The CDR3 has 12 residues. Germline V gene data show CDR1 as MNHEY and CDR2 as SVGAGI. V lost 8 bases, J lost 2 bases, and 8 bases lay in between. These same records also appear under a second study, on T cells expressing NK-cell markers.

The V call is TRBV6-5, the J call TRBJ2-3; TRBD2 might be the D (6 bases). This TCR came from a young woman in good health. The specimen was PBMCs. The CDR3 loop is CASRDSTDTQYF. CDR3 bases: TGTGCCAGCCGGGACTCCACAGATACGCAGTATTTT.